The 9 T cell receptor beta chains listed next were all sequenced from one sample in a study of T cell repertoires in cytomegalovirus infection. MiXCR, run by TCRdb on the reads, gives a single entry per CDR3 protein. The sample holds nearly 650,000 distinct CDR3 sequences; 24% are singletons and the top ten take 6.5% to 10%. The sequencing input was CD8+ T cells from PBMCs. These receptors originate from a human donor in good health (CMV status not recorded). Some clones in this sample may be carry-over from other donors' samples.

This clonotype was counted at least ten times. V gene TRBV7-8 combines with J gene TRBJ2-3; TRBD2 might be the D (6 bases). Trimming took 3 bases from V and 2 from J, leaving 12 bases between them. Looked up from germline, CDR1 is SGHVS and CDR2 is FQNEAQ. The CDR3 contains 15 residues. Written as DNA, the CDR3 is TGTGCCAGCAGCTTGCGCGGGGACTTCACAGATACGCAGTATTTT. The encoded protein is CASSLRGDFTDTQYF.

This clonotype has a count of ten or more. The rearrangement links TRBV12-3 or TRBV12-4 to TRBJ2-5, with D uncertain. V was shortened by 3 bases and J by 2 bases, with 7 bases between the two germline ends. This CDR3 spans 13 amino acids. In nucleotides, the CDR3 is TGTGCCAGCAGTTTTTTCCTTCAAGAGACCCAGTACTTC. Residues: CASSFFLQETQYF.

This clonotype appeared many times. CDR3 sequence reads: CASSLKGGDTGELFF. The CDR3 coding sequence is TGTGCCAGCAGCTTGAAGGGAGGGGACACCGGGGAGCTGTTTTTT. The rearrangement joins TRBV7-8 to TRBJ2-2, with 7 bases aligning to TRBD2. CDR3 length equals 15 residues. Germline V gives CDR1 SGHVS, CDR2 FQNEAQ. The trim removed 3 bases at V and 3 bases at J, leaving 4 bases unmatched.

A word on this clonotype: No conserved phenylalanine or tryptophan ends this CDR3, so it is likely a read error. CDR3 loop: CSAREPGQGAYNEQFY. The CDR3 nucleotides are TGCAGTGCTAGGGAACCGGGACAGGGGGCTTACAATGAGCAGTTCTAC. This sequence joins TRBV20-1 and TRBJ2-1, with 12 nucleotides matching TRBD1. The V and J ends lost 3 bases and 4 bases, in that order; junction bases with no gene match: 7. The germline V gene has CDR1 DFQATT and CDR2 SNEGSKA (reference sequence). The CDR3 contains 16 residues.

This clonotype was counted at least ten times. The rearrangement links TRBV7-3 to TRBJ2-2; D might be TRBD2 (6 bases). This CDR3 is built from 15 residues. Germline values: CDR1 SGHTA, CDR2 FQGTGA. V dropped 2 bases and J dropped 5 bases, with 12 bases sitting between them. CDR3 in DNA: TGTGCCAGCAGCTTACTGATCGGGGGAACCGGGGAGCTGTTTTTT. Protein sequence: CASSLLIGGTGELFF.

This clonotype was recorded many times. The CDR3 reads CASSLNRELYGYTF. CDR3 in DNA: TGTGCCAGCAGCTTAAACAGGGAACTCTATGGCTACACCTTC. V is TRBV7-9 and J is TRBJ1-2; maybe TRBD1 (6 bases). The germline CDR1 and CDR2 sequences are SEHNR and FQNEAQ (reference sequence). The CDR3 has 14 amino acids. V dropped 2 bases and J dropped 4 bases, with 11 bases sitting between them.

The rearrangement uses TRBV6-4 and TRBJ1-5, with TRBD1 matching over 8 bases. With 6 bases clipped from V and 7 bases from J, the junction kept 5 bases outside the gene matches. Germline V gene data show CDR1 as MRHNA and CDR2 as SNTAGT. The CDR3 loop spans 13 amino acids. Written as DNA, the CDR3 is TGTGCCAGCAGCGAGACAGGGGTCCAGCCCCAGCATTTT. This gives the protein CASSETGVQPQHF.

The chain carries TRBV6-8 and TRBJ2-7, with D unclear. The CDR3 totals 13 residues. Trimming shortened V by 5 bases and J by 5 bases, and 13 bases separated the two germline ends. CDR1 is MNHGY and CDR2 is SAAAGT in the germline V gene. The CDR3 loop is CASSLTRGHEQYV. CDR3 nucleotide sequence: TGTGCCAGCAGTCTCACACGAGGCCACGAGCAGTACGTC.

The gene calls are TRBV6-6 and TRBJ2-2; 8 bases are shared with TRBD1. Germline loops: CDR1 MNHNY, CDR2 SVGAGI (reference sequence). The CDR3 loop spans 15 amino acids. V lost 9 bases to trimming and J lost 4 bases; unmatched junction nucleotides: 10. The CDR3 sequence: CASPSDRGRTGELFF. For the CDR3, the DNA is TGTGCCAGTCCCTCTGACAGGGGCCGCACCGGGGAGCTGTTTTTT.